Described below is a single TCR beta chain sequence and its context. CDR3 length equals 14 residues. Germline CDR1 is LNHNV and CDR2 is YYDKDF (reference sequence). The V and J ends lost 1 base and 7 bases respectively, with 8 bases between them. Assay used: immunoSEQ multiplex PCR; TCRdb lists only in-frame clones, some missing. The data hold about 86,000 clones, with approximately 93% observed a single time. This sample is drawn from a study of control samples from healthy donors and cancer patients. The receptor was derived from a woman in her twenties or thirties in good health. The chain has TRBV15 and TRBJ1-6, with a weak D call TRBD1 (5 bases). The specimen was blood. This CDR3 is CATSRGGENSPLHF. Written as DNA, the CDR3 is TGTGCCACCAGCAGAGGAGGGGAGAATTCACCCCTCCACTTT. Together with reference TRBV15 and TRBJ1-6, the CDR3 gives the full variable domain: DAMVIQNPRYQVTQFGKPVTLSCSQTLNHNVMYWYQQKSSQAPKLLFHYYDKDFNNEADTPDNFQSRRPNTSFCFLDIRSPGLGDTAMYLCATSRGGENSPLHFGNGTRLTVT.